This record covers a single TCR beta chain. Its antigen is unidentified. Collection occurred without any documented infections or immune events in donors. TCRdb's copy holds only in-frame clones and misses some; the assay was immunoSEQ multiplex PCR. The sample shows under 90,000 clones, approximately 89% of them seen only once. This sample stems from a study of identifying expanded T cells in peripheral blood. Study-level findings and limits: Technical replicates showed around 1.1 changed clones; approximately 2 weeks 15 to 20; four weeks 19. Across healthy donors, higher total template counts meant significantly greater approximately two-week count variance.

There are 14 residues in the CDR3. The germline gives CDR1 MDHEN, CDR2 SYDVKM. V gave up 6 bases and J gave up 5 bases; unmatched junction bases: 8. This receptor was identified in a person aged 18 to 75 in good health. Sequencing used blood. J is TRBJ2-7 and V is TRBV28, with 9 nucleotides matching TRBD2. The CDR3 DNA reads TGTGCCAGCAGGAGACCGGGACTAGCACACGAGCAGTACTTC. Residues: CASRRPGLAHEQYF.